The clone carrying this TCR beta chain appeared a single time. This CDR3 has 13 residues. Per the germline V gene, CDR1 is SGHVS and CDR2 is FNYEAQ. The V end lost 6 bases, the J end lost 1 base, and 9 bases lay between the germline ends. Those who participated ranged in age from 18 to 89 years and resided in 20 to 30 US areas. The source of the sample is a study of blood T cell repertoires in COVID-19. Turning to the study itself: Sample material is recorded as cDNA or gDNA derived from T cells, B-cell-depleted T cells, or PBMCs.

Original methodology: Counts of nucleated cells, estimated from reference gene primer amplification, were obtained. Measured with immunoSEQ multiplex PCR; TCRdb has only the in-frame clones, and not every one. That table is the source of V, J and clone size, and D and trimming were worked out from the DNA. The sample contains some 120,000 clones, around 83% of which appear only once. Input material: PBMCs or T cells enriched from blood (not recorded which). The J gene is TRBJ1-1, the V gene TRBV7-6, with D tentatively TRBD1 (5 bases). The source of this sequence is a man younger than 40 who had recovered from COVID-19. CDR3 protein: CASRWGENTEAFF. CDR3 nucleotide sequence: TGTGCCAGCAGATGGGGGGAGAACACTGAAGCTTTCTTT.